The rows below give T cell receptor beta chains drawn from one sample of a study of lymphopenia after photon versus proton radiotherapy. Data came from immunoSEQ multiplex PCR; TCRdb stores just in-frame clones and leaves some out. The data show tens of thousands of clones, approximately 89% seen once. Material: peripheral blood, obtained from a patient treated with proton-based radiotherapy. These TCRs come from a woman in her 70s with pancreatic cancer. Some clones in this sample may be carry-over from other donors' samples. The CDR3 runs from the conserved cysteine through the conserved F or W. A D gene is named only where the DNA matches it firmly. Size is omitted from some rows. Given values are once, few, many or a class for expanded clones.

v_gene,j_gene,d_gene,abundance,CDR3aa,CDR3nt
TRBV5-1,TRBJ1-5,NA,NA,CASSLEGGQPQHF,TGCGCCAGCAGCTTGGAGGGAGGTCAGCCCCAGCATTTT
TRBV7-8,TRBJ2-3,NA,NA,CASSRERFISGDTQYF,TGTGCCAGCAGCCGCGAGCGATTCATCTCAGGGGATACGCAGTATTTT
TRBV6-5,TRBJ2-3,NA,NA,CASSYSSGRLDTQYF,TGTGCCAGCAGTTACTCTTCGGGAAGGCTGGATACGCAGTATTTT
TRBV5-1,TRBJ2-4,NA,NA,CASSPSMGWAKNIQYF,TGCGCCAGCAGCCCTTCGATGGGTTGGGCCAAAAACATTCAGTACTTC
TRBV5-1,TRBJ2-3,TRBD2,NA,CASSLRTSGVADTQYF,TGCGCCAGCAGCTTGAGGACTAGCGGGGTGGCAGATACGCAGTATTTT
TRBV14,TRBJ1-3,NA,NA,CASSHGRGGNTIYF,TGTGCCAGCAGCCATGGCAGGGGAGGAAACACCATATATTTT
TRBV7-9,TRBJ2-2,NA,NA,CASSLGPTGTGELFF,TGTGCCAGCAGCTTAGGTCCCACAGGGACCGGGGAGCTGTTTTTT
TRBV19,TRBJ2-3,TRBD2,once,CASSLTSGRADTQYF,TGTGCCAGTAGCCTTACTAGCGGGAGGGCAGATACGCAGTATTTT
TRBV6-1,TRBJ1-5,NA,once,CASSEGPQGGQPQHF,TGTGCCAGCAGTGAAGGTCCGCAGGGTGGTCAGCCCCAGCATTTT
TRBV6-6,TRBJ1-2,NA,NA,CASSYSGPPDGYTF,TGTGCCAGCAGTTACTCGGGACCCCCGGATGGCTACACCTTC
TRBV6-5,TRBJ1-2,NA,NA,CASSYSGYGYTF,TGTGCCAGCAGTTACTCGGGGTATGGCTACACCTTC